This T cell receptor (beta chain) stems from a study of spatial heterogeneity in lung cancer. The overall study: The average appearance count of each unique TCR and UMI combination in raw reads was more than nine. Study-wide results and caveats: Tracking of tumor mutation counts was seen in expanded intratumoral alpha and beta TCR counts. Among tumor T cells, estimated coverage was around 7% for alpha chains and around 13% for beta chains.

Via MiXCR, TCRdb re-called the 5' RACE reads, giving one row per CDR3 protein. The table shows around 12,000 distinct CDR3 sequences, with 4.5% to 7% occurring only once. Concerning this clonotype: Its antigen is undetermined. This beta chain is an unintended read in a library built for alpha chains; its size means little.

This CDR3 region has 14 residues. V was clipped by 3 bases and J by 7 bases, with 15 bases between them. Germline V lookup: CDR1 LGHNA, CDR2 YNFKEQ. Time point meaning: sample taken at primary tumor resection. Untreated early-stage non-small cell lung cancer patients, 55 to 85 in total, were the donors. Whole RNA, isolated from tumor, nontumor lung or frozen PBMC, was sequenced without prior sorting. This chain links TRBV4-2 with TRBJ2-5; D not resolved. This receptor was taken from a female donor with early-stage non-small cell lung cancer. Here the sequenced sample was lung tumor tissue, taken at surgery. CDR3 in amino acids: CASSQELVTRTQYF. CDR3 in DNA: TGTGCCAGCAGCCAGGAATTGGTAACAAGGACCCAGTACTTC.